These 5 T cell receptor beta chains came from one sample sequenced in a study of T cell responses to AZD1222 COVID-19 vaccine. Libraries were prepared by immunoSEQ multiplex PCR; TCRdb keeps only in-frame clonotypes and omits some of them. This table holds roughly 150,000 clones, 90% found once. The sequenced sample was peripheral blood, obtained 28 days after the second AZD1222 dose. The receptors were sampled from an adult who received the AZD1222 COVID-19 vaccine.

This sequence joins TRBV7-3 and TRBJ2-2, with D perhaps TRBD1 or TRBD2 (5 bases each). CDR1 is SGHTA and CDR2 is FQGTGA in the germline V gene. Trimming removed 5 bases from V and 2 bases from J, with 9 bases in between. CDR3 length: 14 residues. CDR3 protein: CASSPGPNTGELFF. The CDR3 DNA reads as TGTGCCAGCAGCCCGGGACCAAACACCGGGGAGCTGTTTTTT. The full variable domain, its missing parts supplied by reference TRBV7-3 and TRBJ2-2, is GAGVSQTPSNKVTEKGKYVELRCDPISGHTALYWYRQSLGQGPEFLIYFQGTGAADDSGLPNDRFFAVRPEGSVSTLKIQRTERGDSAVYLCASSPGPNTGELFFGEGSRLTVL.

This clone was seen more than once but under ten times. The V and J genes are TRBV2 and TRBJ1-5; D gene ambiguous. This CDR3 has 14 amino acids. V lost 4 bases and J lost 3, with 10 bases in between. CDR1 SNHLY and CDR2 FYNNEI come from the germline V gene. CDR3: CASSADQFNQPQHF. DNA of the CDR3: TGTGCCAGCAGTGCTGACCAGTTCAATCAGCCCCAGCATTTT.

The rearrangement links TRBV7-2 to TRBJ2-4; TRBD1 might be the D (6 bases). Germline V gene data show CDR1 as SGHTA and CDR2 as FQGNSA. Deletions cut 1 base from V and 0 bases from J, with 13 bases between. This CDR3 has 17 residues. The CDR3 sequence: CASSLVSDRLAKNIQYF. The CDR3 DNA reads TGTGCCAGCAGCTTAGTTTCGGACAGACTAGCCAAAAACATTCAGTACTTC.

This sequence joins TRBV19 and TRBJ1-2; D unresolved. This CDR3 has 11 amino acids. Germline V gene sequence: CDR1 LNHDA, CDR2 SQIVND (reference sequence). V was pared by 4 bases and J by 0 bases, with 0 bases between. The CDR3 is CASSTNYGYTF. The CDR3 nucleotides read TGTGCCAGTAGTACTAACTATGGCTACACCTTC.

The V gene is TRBV6-5, the J gene TRBJ2-7; D ambiguous. Germline values: CDR1 MNHEY, CDR2 SVGAGI. CDR3 length: 13 residues. V was trimmed by 2 bases and J by 0 bases, leaving 5 bases between them. CDR3 in amino acids: CASSYAYSYEQYF. CDR3 sequence (DNA): TGTGCCAGCAGTTACGCGTACTCCTACGAGCAGTACTTC.